This T cell receptor beta chain was captured by sequencing in a study of blood T cell repertoires in COVID-19. Across the study: COVID-19 samples collected from the United States, Italy and Spain covered acute and convalescent phases. Sample material is recorded as cDNA or gDNA derived from T cells, B-cell-depleted T cells, or PBMCs.

In the original workflow: Counts of nucleated cells, estimated from reference gene primer amplification, were obtained. TCRdb keeps only in-frame clones here, not all; method: immunoSEQ multiplex PCR. V, J and clone size were drawn from that table, and D and trimming were deduced from the DNA. The data show about 49,000 clones, 75% to 85% seen once. Sequencing was done on a sample of peripheral blood. This receptor was obtained from an older woman with acute or convalescent COVID-19.

CDR3 sequence (DNA): TGTGCCAGCAGCGCGACAGGAAGCTCTGGAAACACCATATATTTT. Translating it yields CASSATGSSGNTIYF. V gene TRBV2 combines with J gene TRBJ1-3, with D maybe TRBD1 (6 bases). The germline V gene has CDR1 SNHLY and CDR2 FYNNEI. The CDR3 is made up of 15 amino acids. Deletions cut 6 bases from V and 0 bases from J, with 12 bases between. Variable domain in full (rest from reference TRBV2 and TRBJ1-3): EPEVTQTPSHQVTQMGQEVILRCVPISNHLYFYWYRQILGQKVEFLVSFYNNEISEKSEIFDDQFSVERPDGSNFTLKIRSTKLEDSAMYFCASSATGSSGNTIYFGEGSWLTVV.